Following are 9 T cell receptor beta chains from one sample sequenced in a study of blood T cell repertoires in COVID-19. TCRdb keeps only in-frame clones here, not all; method: immunoSEQ multiplex PCR. The sample includes 70,000 or so clones, roughly 79% of them seen just once. The material sequenced was peripheral blood. The receptors derive from a man aged 65 to 79 with acute or convalescent COVID-19.

V gene TRBV7-2 combines with J gene TRBJ2-3; 14 positions match TRBD2. Germline CDR1 SGHTA, CDR2 FQGNSA. Trimming at V came to 4 bases and at J to 1 base, leaving 4 bases not matched to a gene. The CDR3 consists of 17 residues. This CDR3 reads CASSSTSGRAGTDTQYF. CDR3 DNA: TGTGCCAGCAGCTCGACTAGCGGGAGGGCCGGCACAGATACGCAGTATTTT.

The genes are TRBV7-6 and TRBJ2-5; D remains ambiguous. Germline V gene lookup returns CDR1 SGHVS and CDR2 FNYEAQ. Trimming took off 3 bases at V and 5 bases at J, with 4 bases between the two ends. This CDR3 has 11 residues. CDR3 nucleotides: TGTGCCAGCAGCTTGCAGGAGACCCAGTACTTC. This translates into CASSLQETQYF.

In its sample, this clone was seen once. The chain employs TRBV29-1 and TRBJ2-5; 7 bases map to TRBD2. Per the germline V gene, CDR1 is SQVTM and CDR2 is ANQGSEA. The CDR3 has 12 residues. After removal of 6 bases from V and 4 bases from J, the junction contained 5 bases not matched to a gene. The CDR3 reads CSVLPGGETQYF. CDR3 coding DNA: TGCAGCGTCCTTCCGGGGGGAGAGACCCAGTACTTC.

This clone was recorded once. The rearrangement uses TRBV7-2 and TRBJ1-6; D not certain. The length of the CDR3 is 13 residues. Trimming shortened V by 1 base and J by 8 bases, and 6 bases separated the two germline ends. Germline CDR1 reads SGHTA; CDR2 reads FQGNSA. CDR3 sequence (DNA): TGTGCCAGCAGCTTAGTGCGGGATTCACCCCTCCACTTT. Protein: CASSLVRDSPLHF.

The rearrangement uses TRBV12-3 or TRBV12-4 and TRBJ2-5, with D unresolved. Trimming stripped 1 base from V and 5 bases from J, with 8 bases between. The CDR3 has 13 residues. CDR3 region: CASSLGRLETQYF. The CDR3 DNA is TGTGCCAGCAGTTTAGGCAGGTTGGAGACCCAGTACTTC.

There are a few counts of this clone. The chain combines TRBV7-2 with TRBJ2-1, with 9 nucleotides matching TRBD2. The CDR3 is 14 amino acids. J gave up 6 bases and V 4 bases, and 4 bases lay outside the gene matches. Germline V gene data show CDR1 as SGHTA and CDR2 as FQGNSA. The CDR3 is CASSSGLASNEQFF. The CDR3 DNA sequence: TGTGCCAGCAGCTCGGGACTAGCCTCCAATGAGCAGTTCTTC.

The chain has TRBV18 and TRBJ1-4; TRBD1 agrees at 7 bases. This CDR3 comprises 17 residues. Germline-derived CDR1 and CDR2 are KGHSH and LQKENI. The junction had 10 bases not matched to a gene; V was cut back by 6 bases and J by 0 bases. CDR3 bases: TGTGCCAGCTCGGCCCAAGGACAGGCAGCAACTAATGAAAAACTGTTTTTT. Residues: CASSAQGQAATNEKLFF.

The chain carries TRBV6-4 and TRBJ1-5; 8 bases line up with TRBD1. This CDR3 has 13 residues. The germline gives CDR1 MRHNA, CDR2 SNTAGT. Trimming removed 6 bases from V and 6 bases from J; junction bases left unmatched: 4. The CDR3 coding sequence is TGTGCCAGCAGCTCAGGGGGCGGTCAGCCCCAGCATTTT. Protein product: CASSSGGGQPQHF.

The chain carries TRBV28 and TRBJ1-2, with D unclear. The CDR3 runs to 11 residues. CDR1 is MDHEN, CDR2 SYDVKM, per germline. The V and J ends lost 3 bases and 5 bases respectively, with 4 bases between them. The CDR3 protein is CASSLSYGYTF. The CDR3 DNA follows: TGTGCCAGCAGTTTGTCATATGGCTACACCTTC.